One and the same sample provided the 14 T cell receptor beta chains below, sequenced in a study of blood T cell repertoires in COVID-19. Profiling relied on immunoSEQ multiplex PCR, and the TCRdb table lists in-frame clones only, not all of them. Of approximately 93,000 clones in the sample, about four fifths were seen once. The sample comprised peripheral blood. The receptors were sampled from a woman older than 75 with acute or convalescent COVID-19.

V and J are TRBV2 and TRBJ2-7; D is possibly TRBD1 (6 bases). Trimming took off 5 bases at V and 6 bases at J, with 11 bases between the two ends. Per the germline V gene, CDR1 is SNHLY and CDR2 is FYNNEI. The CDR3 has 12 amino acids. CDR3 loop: CASSSQGREQYF. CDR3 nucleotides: TGTGCCAGCAGTTCTCAGGGGCGCGAGCAGTACTTC.

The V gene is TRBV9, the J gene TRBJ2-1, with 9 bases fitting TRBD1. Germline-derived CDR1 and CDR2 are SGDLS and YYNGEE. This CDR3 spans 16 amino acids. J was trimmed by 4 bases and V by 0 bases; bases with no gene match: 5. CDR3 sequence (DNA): TGTGCCAGCAGCGTAGGCGGACAGGGGAATTACAATGAGCAGTTCTTC. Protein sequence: CASSVGGQGNYNEQFF.

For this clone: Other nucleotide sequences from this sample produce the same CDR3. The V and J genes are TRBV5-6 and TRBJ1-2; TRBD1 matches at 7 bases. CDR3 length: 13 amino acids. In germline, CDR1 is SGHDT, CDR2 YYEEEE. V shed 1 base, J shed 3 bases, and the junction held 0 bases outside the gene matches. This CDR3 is CASSLTGDYGYTF. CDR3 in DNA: TGTGCCAGCAGCTTGACAGGGGACTATGGCTACACCTTC.

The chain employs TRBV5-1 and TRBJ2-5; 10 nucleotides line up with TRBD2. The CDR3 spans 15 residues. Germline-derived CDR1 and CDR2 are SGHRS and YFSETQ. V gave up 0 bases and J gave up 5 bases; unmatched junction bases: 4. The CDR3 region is CASSLASGRGETQYF. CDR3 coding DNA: TGCGCCAGCAGCTTGGCAAGCGGGAGGGGTGAGACCCAGTACTTC.

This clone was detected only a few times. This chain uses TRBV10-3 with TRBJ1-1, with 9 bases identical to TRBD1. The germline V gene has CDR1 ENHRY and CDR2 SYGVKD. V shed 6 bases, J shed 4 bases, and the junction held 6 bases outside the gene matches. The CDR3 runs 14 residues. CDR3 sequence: CAIRGTGSITEAFF. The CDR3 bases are TGTGCCATCAGGGGGACAGGGTCGATCACTGAAGCTTTCTTT.

The CDR3: CASSELGSGVRETQYF. The CDR3 coding sequence is TGTGCCAGCAGTGAATTGGGGTCGGGGGTCCGAGAGACCCAGTACTTC. The J gene is TRBJ2-5, the V gene TRBV2, with a tentative D call TRBD2 (6 bases). CDR3 length equals 16 residues. The germline gives CDR1 SNHLY, CDR2 FYNNEI. Deletions cut 2 bases from V and 4 bases from J, with 17 bases between.

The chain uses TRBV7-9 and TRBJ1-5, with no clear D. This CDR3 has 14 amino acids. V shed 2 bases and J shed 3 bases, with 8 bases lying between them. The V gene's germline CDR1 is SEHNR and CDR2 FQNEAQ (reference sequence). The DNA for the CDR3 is TGTGCCAGCAGCTTACGAGGATCCAATCAGCCCCAGCATTTT. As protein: CASSLRGSNQPQHF.

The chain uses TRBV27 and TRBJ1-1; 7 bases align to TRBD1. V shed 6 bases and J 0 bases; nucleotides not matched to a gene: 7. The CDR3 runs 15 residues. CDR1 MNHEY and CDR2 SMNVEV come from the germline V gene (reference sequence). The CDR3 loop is CASSRGDSMNTEAFF. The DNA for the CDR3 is TGTGCCAGCAGCCGAGGGGACAGCATGAACACTGAAGCTTTCTTT.

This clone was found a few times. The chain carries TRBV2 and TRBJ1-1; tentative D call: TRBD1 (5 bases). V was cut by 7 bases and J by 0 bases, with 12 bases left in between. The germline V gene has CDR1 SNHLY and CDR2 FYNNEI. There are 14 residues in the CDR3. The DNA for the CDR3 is TGTGCCAGCAACTTGCTGACAGTGAACACTGAAGCTTTCTTT. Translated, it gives CASNLLTVNTEAFF.

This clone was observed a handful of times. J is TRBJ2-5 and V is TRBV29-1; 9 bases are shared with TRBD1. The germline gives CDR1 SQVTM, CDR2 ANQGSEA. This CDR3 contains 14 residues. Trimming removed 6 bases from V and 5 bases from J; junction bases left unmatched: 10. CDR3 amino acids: CSVPGQGGWETQYF. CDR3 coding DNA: TGCAGCGTGCCGGGACAGGGAGGGTGGGAGACCCAGTACTTC.

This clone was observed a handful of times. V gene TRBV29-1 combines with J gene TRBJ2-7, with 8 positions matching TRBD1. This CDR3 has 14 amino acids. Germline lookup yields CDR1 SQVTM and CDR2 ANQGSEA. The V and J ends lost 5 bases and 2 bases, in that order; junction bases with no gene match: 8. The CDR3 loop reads CSVNPGQAPYEQYF. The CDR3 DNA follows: TGCAGCGTTAATCCGGGACAGGCTCCCTACGAGCAGTACTTC.

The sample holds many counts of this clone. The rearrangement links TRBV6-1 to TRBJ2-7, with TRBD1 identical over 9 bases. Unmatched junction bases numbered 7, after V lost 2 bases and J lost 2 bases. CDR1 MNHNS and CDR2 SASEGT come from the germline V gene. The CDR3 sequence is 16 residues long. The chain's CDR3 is CASSELVGTGPYEQYF. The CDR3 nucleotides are TGTGCCAGCAGTGAATTGGTCGGGACAGGGCCCTACGAGCAGTACTTC.

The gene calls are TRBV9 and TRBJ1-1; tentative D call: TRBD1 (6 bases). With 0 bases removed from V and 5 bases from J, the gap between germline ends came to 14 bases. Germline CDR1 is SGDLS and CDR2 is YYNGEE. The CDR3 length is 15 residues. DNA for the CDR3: TGTGCCAGCAGCGTAGTTTCCAGGGGACGGACTGAAGCTTTCTTT. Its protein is CASSVVSRGRTEAFF.

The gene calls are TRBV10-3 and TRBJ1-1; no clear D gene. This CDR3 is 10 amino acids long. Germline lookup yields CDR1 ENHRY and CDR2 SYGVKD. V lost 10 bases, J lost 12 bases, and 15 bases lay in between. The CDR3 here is CATQDRSTFF. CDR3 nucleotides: TGTGCCACCCAGGATCGGTCGACTTTCTTT.